This is a list of T cell receptor beta chains from one sample in a study of T cell responses to AZD1222 COVID-19 vaccine. Assay used: immunoSEQ multiplex PCR; TCRdb lists only in-frame clones, some missing. Of some 140,000 clones listed, about 88% are singletons. The material sequenced was peripheral blood, taken on day 0 of AZD1222 vaccination. Receptors were obtained from an adult in good health. Each CDR3 is given with its conserved first and last residue. The order of the fields is J gene, clone size, D gene, V gene, CDR3 protein, CDR3 DNA. D genes are given only for firm matches. Clone size appears in some rows only: once, few, many, or a class for an expanded clone.

TRBJ1-1 once . TRBV19 CASRWAENTEAFF TGTGCCAGTAGGTGGGCGGAGAACACTGAAGCTTTCTTT
TRBJ2-3 . . TRBV18 CASSPGAGTDTQYF TGTGCCAGCTCACCAGGGGCCGGTACAGATACGCAGTATTTT
TRBJ2-7 . . TRBV29-1 CSVDFRGLAGGSYEQYF .
TRBJ2-5 . . TRBV19 CASSIGLSRETQYF TGTGCCAGTAGTATAGGTTTATCTAGGGAGACCCAGTACTTC
TRBJ2-7 few TRBD1 TRBV2 CASSLTGGEDREQYF TGTGCCAGCAGTCTTACAGGGGGCGAGGATAGGGAGCAGTACTTC
TRBJ1-4 . . TRBV6-5 CASSPGRVYGEKLFF TGTGCCAGCAGCCCCGGAAGGGTCTATGGTGAAAAACTGTTTTTT
TRBJ2-7 . . TRBV20-1 CSARVTTEQYF TGCAGTGCTAGAGTCACTACCGAGCAGTACTTC
TRBJ1-2 . . TRBV9 CASSVGPGGEGYTF TGTGCCAGCAGCGTAGGCCCGGGCGGTGAGGGCTACACCTTC
TRBJ2-2 . . TRBV6-5 CASTRERLTGELFF TGTGCCAGCACCCGGGAGCGGCTGACCGGGGAGCTGTTTTTT
TRBJ2-5 . TRBD2 TRBV29-1 CSVGRTRLAGGPKQETQYF TGCAGCGTTGGTAGGACCAGACTAGCGGGGGGGCCCAAACAAGAGACCCAGTACTTC
TRBJ2-5 . . TRBV2 CASSPMGSKETQYF TGTGCCAGCAGCCCTATGGGGTCTAAAGAGACCCAGTACTTC
TRBJ2-2 once TRBD1 TRBV4-1 CPSSQLQGANGELFF TGCCCCAGCAGCCAACTCCAGGGGGCTAACGGGGAGCTGTTTTTT
TRBJ2-3 . TRBD1 TRBV28 CASSSGTGAGDTQYF TGTGCCAGCAGTTCTGGGACAGGGGCTGGAGATACGCAGTATTTT
TRBJ2-1 once TRBD1 TRBV4-1 CASSQDRTGSNGNEQFF TGCGCCAGCAGCCAAGATAGGACAGGGAGTAATGGCAATGAGCAGTTCTTC
TRBJ2-7 . . TRBV6-1 CASSDPGRGTYEQYF TGTGCCAGCAGTGATCCGGGACGGGGGACCTACGAGCAGTACTTC
TRBJ1-4 . . TRBV2 CASSEVGSGEGEKLFF TGTGCCAGCAGTGAAGTGGGATCTGGGGAGGGTGAAAAACTGTTTTTT
TRBJ1-1 . . TRBV9 CASSVVQAQNTEAFF TGTGCCAGCAGCGTCGTACAGGCGCAAAACACTGAAGCTTTCTTT
TRBJ1-2 . . TRBV9 CASGEGRYTF TGTGCCAGCGGGGAGGGGAGGTACACCTTC
TRBJ2-1 . . TRBV6-2/TRBV6-3 CASSYPRSGRGEQFF TGTGCCAGCAGTTACCCGAGGAGCGGGCGAGGTGAGCAGTTCTTC
TRBJ1-5 . . TRBV30 CAWSVTRDQPQHF TGTGCCTGGAGTGTCACCAGAGATCAGCCCCAGCATTTT
TRBJ1-6 . . TRBV10-2 CASTSLERSYNSPLHF TGCGCCAGCACCTCCTTAGAACGGTCCTATAATTCACCCCTCCACTTT
TRBJ2-5 . . TRBV7-9 CASSKFRDPRETQYF TGTGCCAGCAGCAAATTCCGGGACCCCCGAGAGACCCAGTACTTC
TRBJ2-1 once TRBD1 TRBV11-2 CASIDRGLNNEQFF TGTGCCAGCATCGACAGGGGTTTGAACAATGAGCAGTTCTTC
TRBJ1-1 once . TRBV6-5 CASWVRAEAFF TGTGCCAGCTGGGTGAGGGCTGAAGCTTTCTTT
TRBJ1-1 . . TRBV24-1 CATRGHLNTEAFF TGTGCCACCAGAGGACATTTGAACACTGAAGCTTTCTTT
TRBJ2-1 . . TRBV28 CATRLGRAYNEQFF TGTGCCACCAGATTAGGGCGTGCCTACAATGAGCAGTTCTTC